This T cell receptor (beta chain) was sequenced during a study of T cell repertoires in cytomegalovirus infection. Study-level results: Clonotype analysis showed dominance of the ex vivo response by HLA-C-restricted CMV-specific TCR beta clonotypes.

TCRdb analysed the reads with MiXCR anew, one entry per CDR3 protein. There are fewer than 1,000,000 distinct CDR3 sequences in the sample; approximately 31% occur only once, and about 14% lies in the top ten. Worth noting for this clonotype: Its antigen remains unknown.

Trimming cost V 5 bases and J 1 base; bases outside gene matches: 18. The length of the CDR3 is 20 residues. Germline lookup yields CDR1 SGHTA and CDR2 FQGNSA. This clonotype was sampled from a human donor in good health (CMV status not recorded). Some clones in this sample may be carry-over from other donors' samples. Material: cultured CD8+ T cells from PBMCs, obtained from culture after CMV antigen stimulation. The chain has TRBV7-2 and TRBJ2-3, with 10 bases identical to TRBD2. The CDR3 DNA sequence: TGTGCCAGCAGCCCATCCCCAGGGGGGCTAGCGGGGGCGGGCACAGATACGCAGTATTTT. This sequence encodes CASSPSPGGLAGAGTDTQYF.